Listed here are 9 T cell receptor beta chains from one sample, sequenced in a study of T cell clones after liver transplantation. Repertoires were generated with immunoSEQ multiplex PCR, while TCRdb's copy carries only in-frame clones and drops some. Here the sample spans approximately 71,000 clones, more than 85% being singletons. The sequenced sample was CD4+ T cells from blood, obtained approximately 25 months after liver transplant. These receptors originate from a human patient who received a liver transplant. The T cells may partly be graft donor cells.

The chain uses TRBV2 and TRBJ2-5; 7 bases map to TRBD2. Germline V CDR1 and CDR2: SNHLY, FYNNEI. The junction had 8 bases not matched to a gene; V was cut back by 7 bases and J by 3 bases. This CDR3 contains 14 residues. CDR3 loop: CASTVSGGEETQYF. DNA of the CDR3: TGTGCCAGCACTGTCTCGGGAGGCGAAGAGACCCAGTACTTC. The variable domain in full, with the rest retrieved from reference TRBV2 and TRBJ2-5, is EPEVTQTPSHQVTQMGQEVILRCVPISNHLYFYWYRQILGQKVEFLVSFYNNEISEKSEIFDDQFSVERPDGSNFTLKIRSTKLEDSAMYFCASTVSGGEETQYFGPGTRLLVL.

This chain joins TRBV30 and TRBJ2-5; 7 bases are a match to TRBD1. With 1 base clipped from V and 1 base from J, the junction kept 9 bases outside the gene matches. This CDR3 spans 16 amino acids. The V gene's germline CDR1 is GTSNPN and CDR2 SVGIG (reference sequence). The CDR3 loop reads CAWSADRLGAQETQYF. The CDR3 DNA reads TGTGCCTGGAGTGCGGACAGGTTGGGGGCCCAAGAGACCCAGTACTTC.

This chain uses TRBV6-1 with TRBJ2-7; D tentatively reads TRBD1 or TRBD2 (5 bases each). Looked up from germline, CDR1 is MNHNS and CDR2 is SASEGT. This CDR3 is 14 amino acids long. The V end was cut by 6 bases, the J end by 1 base, with 13 bases between. The CDR3 region has the DNA TGTGCCAGCAGATCGGGACCAAATTCCTACGAGCAGTACTTC. Its protein is CASRSGPNSYEQYF.

The gene calls are TRBV10-2 and TRBJ2-7, with D possibly matching TRBD1 (6 bases). This CDR3 spans 12 amino acids. Germline CDR1 and CDR2: WSHSY and SAAADI. Trimming pared 7 bases from V and 4 bases from J, leaving 11 bases between. Here the CDR3 DNA reads TGCGCCAGCAAATCCAGGGGATACGAGCAGTACTTC. Protein sequence: CASKSRGYEQYF.

The chain uses TRBV4-1 and TRBJ1-5, with TRBD1 matching over 7 bases. In germline, CDR1 is MGHRA, CDR2 YSYEKL. Trimming removed 0 bases from V and 5 bases from J; junction bases left unmatched: 4. This CDR3 has 15 residues. The CDR3: CASSQDGGGYQPQHF. CDR3 nucleotides: TGCGCCAGCAGCCAAGATGGAGGGGGCTATCAGCCCCAGCATTTT.

The CDR3 bases are TGTGCCAGCTCACCACGGGACACCGGGGAGCTGTTTTTT. Translating it yields CASSPRDTGELFF. The rearrangement uses TRBV18 and TRBJ2-2; D unclear. V was clipped by 1 base and J by 3 bases, with 3 bases between them. The germline V gene has CDR1 KGHSH and CDR2 LQKENI. CDR3 size: 13 residues.

This clone came up once. CDR3 residues: CASSTRSGSVTDTQYF. CDR3 DNA: TGTGCCAGCAGTACTCGTAGCGGGAGTGTCACAGATACGCAGTATTTT. The gene calls are TRBV27 and TRBJ2-3; 9 bases are a match to TRBD2. The CDR3 is 16 amino acids. V shed 5 bases and J 2 bases; nucleotides not matched to a gene: 8. Germline-derived CDR1 and CDR2 are MNHEY and SMNVEV (reference sequence).

The chain joins TRBV27 to TRBJ1-1; maybe TRBD1 (6 bases). Trimming removed 5 bases from V and 3 bases from J, with 10 bases in between. The CDR3 loop spans 13 amino acids. Germline CDR1 reads MNHEY; CDR2 reads SMNVEV (reference sequence). CDR3 DNA sequence: TGTGCCAGCAGTGCCCACAGGGACACTGAAGCTTTCTTT. Translated, it gives CASSAHRDTEAFF.

This chain joins TRBV7-9 and TRBJ2-2; the match to TRBD2 covers 12 bases. V lost 5 bases and J lost 2; bases outside the gene matches: 6. Per germline, CDR1 SEHNR and CDR2 FQNEAQ (reference sequence). The CDR3 length is 17 residues. The CDR3 coding sequence is TGTGCCAGCAGCGGTCAAGGACTAGCGGGAAACACCGGGGAGCTGTTTTTT. Encoded protein: CASSGQGLAGNTGELFF.